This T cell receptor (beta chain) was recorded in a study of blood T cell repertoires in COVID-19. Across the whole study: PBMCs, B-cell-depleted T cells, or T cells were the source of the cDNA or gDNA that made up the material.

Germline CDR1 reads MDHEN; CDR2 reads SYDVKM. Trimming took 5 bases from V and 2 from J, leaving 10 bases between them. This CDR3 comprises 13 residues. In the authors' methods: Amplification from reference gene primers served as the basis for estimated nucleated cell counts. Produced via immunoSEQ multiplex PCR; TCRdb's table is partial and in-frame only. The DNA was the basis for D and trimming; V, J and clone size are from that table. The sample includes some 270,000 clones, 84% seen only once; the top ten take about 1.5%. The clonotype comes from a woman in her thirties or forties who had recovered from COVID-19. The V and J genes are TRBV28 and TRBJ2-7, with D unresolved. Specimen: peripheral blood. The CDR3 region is CASSQVSAYEQYF. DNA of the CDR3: TGTGCCAGCAGTCAGGTCAGTGCCTACGAGCAGTACTTC.